Listed below are T cell receptor beta chains from one sample, sequenced in a study of shared clonotypes between healthy human individuals. Here immunoSEQ multiplex PCR was the method, and the copy in TCRdb shows in-frame clones only, minus some. The repertoire holds 1,400,000 or so clones, with 98% to 99% as singletons. The specimen was naive CD4+ T cells sorted from blood. The receptor source for this set is a young man in good health. Each CDR3 is given with its conserved first and last residue. Each record gives: V gene, D gene, J gene, CDR3 protein, CDR3 DNA. D genes are given only for firm matches.

TRBV9,-,TRBJ2-1,CASSVLHYPAPYNEQFF,TGTGCCAGCAGCGTTTTACATTACCCGGCCCCCTACAATGAGCAGTTCTTC
TRBV11-2,TRBD1,TRBJ2-5,CASSLELTGTAKSQYF,TGTGCCAGCAGCTTAGAATTGACCGGGACAGCGAAATCCCAGTACTTC
TRBV10-3,-,TRBJ2-1,CAISDTGGEQFF,TGTGCCATCAGTGATACTGGGGGGGAGCAGTTCTTC
TRBV27,-,TRBJ2-2,CASSGTPNTGELFF,TGTGCCAGCAGCGGGACACCGAACACCGGGGAGCTGTTTTTT
TRBV2,-,TRBJ2-7,CASSERSGVSYEQYF,TGTGCCAGCAGTGAAAGGTCAGGGGTCTCCTACGAGCAGTACTTC
TRBV5-6,TRBD1,TRBJ1-4,CASSYPDGQGGGKLFF,TGTGCCAGCAGCTACCCCGACGGACAGGGAGGCGGAAAACTGTTTTTT
TRBV28,-,TRBJ2-6,CASSFLASGANVLTF,TGTGCCAGCAGTTTCTTGGCCTCTGGGGCCAACGTCCTGACTTTC
TRBV2,-,TRBJ2-5,CASSETRPGTAGTQYF,TGTGCCAGCAGCGAAACACGCCCAGGGACGGCGGGGACCCAGTACTTC
TRBV20-1,TRBD2,TRBJ2-1,CSVKRGDEQFF,TGCAGTGTCAAGCGGGGGGATGAGCAGTTCTTC
TRBV29-1,-,TRBJ2-2,CSVALTLGPTGELFF,TGCAGCGTTGCTCTTACGCTTGGCCCGACCGGGGAGCTGTTTTTT
TRBV29-1,-,TRBJ2-3,CSVRKQPASTDTQYF,TGCAGCGTTCGAAAACAGCCGGCTAGCACAGATACGCAGTATTTT
TRBV9,-,TRBJ2-7,CASSVGSRGHTGSYEQYF,TGTGCCAGCAGCGTAGGTTCTCGGGGACATACGGGCTCCTACGAGCAGTACTTC
TRBV6-1,-,TRBJ1-2,CASTIQDNYGYTF,TGTGCCAGCACGATTCAGGATAACTATGGCTACACCTTC